Each of the 15 T cell receptor beta chains below was sequenced from the same sample in a study of shared clonotypes between healthy human individuals. Clones were read by immunoSEQ multiplex PCR, and TCRdb kept only the in-frame ones, dropping some. The data show about 530,000 clones, 75% to 80% seen once. The sequencing sample was made of PBMCs. All receptors come from a woman between 40 and 55 years old in good health. Some clones in this sample may be carry-over from other donors' samples.

The rearrangement links TRBV2 to TRBJ2-4, with unresolved D. Trimming took 4 bases from V and 0 from J, leaving 10 bases between them. The CDR3 has 15 residues. Per the germline V gene, CDR1 is SNHLY and CDR2 is FYNNEI. CDR3 protein: CASSAVGLAKNIQYF. The CDR3 coding sequence is TGTGCCAGCAGTGCGGTTGGCCTAGCCAAAAACATTCAGTACTTC. The whole variable domain, filled in from reference TRBV2 and TRBJ2-4, reads EPEVTQTPSHQVTQMGQEVILRCVPISNHLYFYWYRQILGQKVEFLVSFYNNEISEKSEIFDDQFSVERPDGSNFTLKIRSTKLEDSAMYFCASSAVGLAKNIQYFGAGTRLSVL.

The CDR3 bases are TGTGCCAGCAGCCGAAATAGGGGGGAAACAGATACGCAGTATTTT. It is translated as CASSRNRGETDTQYF. V is TRBV6-6 and J is TRBJ2-3, with D perhaps assigned TRBD1 or TRBD2 (6 bases each). Germline CDR1 is MNHNY and CDR2 is SVGAGI (reference sequence). V gave up 6 bases and J gave up 3 bases, with 16 bases separating them. The CDR3 is 15 amino acids.

This rearrangement joins TRBV20-1 to TRBJ1-3; D is unclear. Germline V gene lookup returns CDR1 DFQATT and CDR2 SNEGSKA (reference sequence). The CDR3 is made up of 11 amino acids. V lost 3 bases and J lost 5, with 5 bases in between. The CDR3 protein is CSASFRNTIYF. DNA for the CDR3: TGCAGTGCTAGCTTCCGAAACACCATATATTTT.

The rearrangement joins TRBV7-3 to TRBJ2-4; D remains unclear. Per germline, CDR1 SGHTA and CDR2 FQGTGA. The CDR3 length is 13 residues. Trimming took off 5 bases at V and 8 bases at J, with 13 bases between the two ends. CDR3 nucleotide sequence: TGTGCCAGCAGCCCCTCAACGGTGGACATTCAGTACTTC. Protein: CASSPSTVDIQYF.

J is TRBJ1-5 and V is TRBV2; D is perhaps TRBD1 (6 bases). The V end lost 4 bases, the J end lost 0 bases, and 16 bases lay between the germline ends. The CDR3 totals 17 residues. Germline loops: CDR1 SNHLY, CDR2 FYNNEI. CDR3 DNA sequence: TGTGCCAGCAGTGTATCAGGGGCCCCGCTTAGCAATCAGCCCCAGCATTTT. It specifies CASSVSGAPLSNQPQHF.

J is TRBJ2-5 and V is TRBV2, with 7 bases that match TRBD1. The CDR3 totals 15 residues. Trimming removed 4 bases from V and 1 base from J; junction bases left unmatched: 6. Germline V gene sequence: CDR1 SNHLY, CDR2 FYNNEI. The CDR3 DNA follows: TGTGCCAGCAGTGGAAGACAGGGCCTCCAAGAGACCCAGTACTTC. Translating it yields CASSGRQGLQETQYF.

V gene TRBV4-1 combines with J gene TRBJ2-3; D uncertain. The CDR3 covers 12 residues. Germline V gene data show CDR1 as MGHRA and CDR2 as YSYEKL. V lost 3 bases to trimming and J lost 6 bases, with 7 bases between them. This chain's CDR3 is CASSQIRDTQYF. The CDR3 DNA reads TGCGCCAGCAGCCAGATTCGGGATACGCAGTATTTT.

The chain recombines TRBV7-9 with TRBJ2-7; D is uncertain. The germline V gene encodes CDR1 SEHNR and CDR2 FQNEAQ (reference sequence). The CDR3 sequence is 17 residues long. V was pared by 1 base and J by 4 bases, with 20 bases between. The CDR3 protein is CASSLDLDFRIDYEQYF. CDR3 nucleotide sequence: TGTGCCAGCAGCTTAGACTTGGATTTCAGGATTGATTACGAGCAGTACTTC. Combining the CDR3 with reference TRBV7-9 and TRBJ2-7 gives the whole variable domain DTGVSQNPRHKITKRGQNVTFRCDPISEHNRLYWYRQTLGQGPEFLTYFQNEAQLEKSRLLSDRFSAERPKGSFSTLEIQRTEQGDSAMYLCASSLDLDFRIDYEQYFGPGTRLTVT.

The chain is built from TRBV29-1 and TRBJ2-7, with a weak D call TRBD1 (6 bases). The CDR3 extends over 11 amino acids. Trimming removed 4 bases from V and 11 bases from J, with 15 bases in between. Per the germline V gene, CDR1 is SQVTM and CDR2 is ANQGSEA. This CDR3 is CSVVQGNRKYF. As DNA, the CDR3 is TGCAGCGTTGTACAGGGCAATAGGAAGTACTTC.

This sequence joins TRBV5-6 and TRBJ2-7; D might be TRBD1 (6 bases). CDR1 is SGHDT and CDR2 is YYEEEE in the germline V gene. CDR3 length: 12 residues. The V end was cut by 4 bases, the J end by 3 bases, with 8 bases between. CDR3 sequence: CASSLQGYEQYF. The CDR3 region has the DNA TGTGCCAGCAGCCTACAGGGCTACGAGCAGTACTTC.

This clone was observed a single time. The J gene is TRBJ2-3, the V gene TRBV27, with D unclear. The germline V gene encodes CDR1 MNHEY and CDR2 SMNVEV (reference sequence). The V and J ends lost 5 bases and 3 bases respectively, with 9 bases between them. The CDR3 totals 13 residues. For the CDR3, the DNA is TGTGCCAGCAGTCCTTTTCGGACAGATACGCAGTATTTT. As protein: CASSPFRTDTQYF.

The J gene is TRBJ2-7, the V gene TRBV7-2; no firm D call. The J call is in doubt because the DNA end fits TRBJ2-1 better. CDR1 and CDR2 (germline): SGHTA, FQGNSA. The CDR3 is 11 residues long. CDR3 DNA sequence: TGTGCCAGCAGCTTAGGAGATGAGCAGTTCTTC. It encodes CASSLGDEQFF.

The V call is TRBV4-1, the J call TRBJ2-6; perhaps TRBD2 as D (6 bases). This CDR3 is built from 17 residues. The V gene lost 0 bases and the J gene lost 0 bases, with 9 bases spanning the gap. CDR1 is MGHRA and CDR2 is YSYEKL in the germline V gene. The CDR3 spells CASSQELGGSGANVLTF. CDR3 in DNA: TGCGCCAGCAGCCAAGAGCTCGGGGGCTCTGGGGCCAACGTCCTGACTTTC.

The V call is TRBV6-5, the J call TRBJ2-1; 10 bases agree with TRBD2. V was clipped by 5 bases and J by 3 bases; unmatched bases: 4. Germline V lookup: CDR1 MNHEY, CDR2 SVGAGI. The CDR3 loop spans 15 amino acids. As DNA, the CDR3 is TGTGCCAGCAGTAAAGGACTAGCGGACTACAATGAGCAGTTCTTC. Its translation is CASSKGLADYNEQFF.

The chain combines TRBV5-1 with TRBJ2-3; 9 nucleotides align to TRBD2. CDR1 and CDR2 from the germline V gene are SGHRS and YFSETQ. This CDR3 is 15 amino acids long. V trimming: 3 bases; J trimming: 3 bases; junction bases outside the gene matches: 5. The CDR3 protein is CASSSGTSPTDTQYF. The DNA for the CDR3 is TGCGCCAGCAGCTCCGGGACTAGCCCAACAGATACGCAGTATTTT.